This section outlines one T cell receptor beta chain sequence together with its context. Its antigen remains unidentified. This record comes from a study of T cells in localized non-small cell lung cancer. General study points: Heterogeneity remains possible, as sequencing covered one tumor region only. Detection in adjacent lung was observed for a median roughly 62 of the top 100 tumor clones. Uninvolved adjacent lung showed the highest T cell clonality, exceeding tumor. Patients showing higher blood T cell density tended to see longer overall survival.

Measured with immunoSEQ multiplex PCR; TCRdb has only the in-frame clones, and not every one. The sample gives 12,000 or so clones, about 83% of which show up once; about 20% is in the top ten. CDR1 is SGHTA, CDR2 FQGNSA, per germline. V gave up 5 bases and J gave up 1 base; unmatched junction bases: 2. The CDR3 has 15 amino acids. The gene calls are TRBV7-2 and TRBJ2-2; TRBD2 aligns across 9 bases. Sequenced material: peripheral blood, taken before any cancer treatment. The clonotype was recovered from an older male donor with stage I lung adenocarcinoma. The CDR3 protein is CASSQRGENTGELFF. Here the CDR3 DNA reads TGTGCCAGCAGCCAGCGGGGGGAGAACACCGGGGAGCTGTTTTTT. The variable domain in full, completed from reference TRBV7-2 and TRBJ2-2, reads GAGVSQSPSNKVTEKGKDVELRCDPISGHTALYWYRQSLGQGLEFLIYFQGNSAPDKSGLPSDRFSAERTGGSVSTLTIQRTQQEDSAVYLCASSQRGENTGELFFGEGSRLTVL.